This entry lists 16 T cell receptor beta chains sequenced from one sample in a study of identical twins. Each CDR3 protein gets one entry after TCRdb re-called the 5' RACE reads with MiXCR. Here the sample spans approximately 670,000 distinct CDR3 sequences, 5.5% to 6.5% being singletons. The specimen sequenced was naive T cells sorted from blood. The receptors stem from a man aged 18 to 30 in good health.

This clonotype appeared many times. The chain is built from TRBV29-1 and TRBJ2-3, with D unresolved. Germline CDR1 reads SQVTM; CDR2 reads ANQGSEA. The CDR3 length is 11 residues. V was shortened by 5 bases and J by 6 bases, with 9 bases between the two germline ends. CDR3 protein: CSVPFEDTQYF. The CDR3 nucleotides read TGCAGCGTTCCCTTTGAGGATACGCAGTATTTT.

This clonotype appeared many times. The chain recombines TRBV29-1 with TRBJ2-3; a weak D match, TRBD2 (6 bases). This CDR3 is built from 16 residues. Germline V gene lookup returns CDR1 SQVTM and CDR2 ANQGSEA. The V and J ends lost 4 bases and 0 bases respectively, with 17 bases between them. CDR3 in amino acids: CSVVFRPGGSTDTQYF. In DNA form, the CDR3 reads TGCAGCGTTGTGTTTCGCCCCGGGGGTAGCACAGATACGCAGTATTTT.

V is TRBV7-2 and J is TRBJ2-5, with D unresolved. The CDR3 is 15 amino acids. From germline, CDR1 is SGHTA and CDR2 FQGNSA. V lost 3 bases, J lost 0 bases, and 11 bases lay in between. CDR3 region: CASSFLKGYQETQYF. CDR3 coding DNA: TGTGCCAGCAGCTTCCTGAAGGGATACCAAGAGACCCAGTACTTC.

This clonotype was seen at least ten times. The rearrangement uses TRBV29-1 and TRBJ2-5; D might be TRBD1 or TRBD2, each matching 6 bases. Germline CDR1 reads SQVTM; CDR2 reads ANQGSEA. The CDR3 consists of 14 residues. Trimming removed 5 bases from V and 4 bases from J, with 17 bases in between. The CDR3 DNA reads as TGCAGCGTTAATAGCGGCCGGGGGCTAGAGACCCAGTACTTC. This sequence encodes CSVNSGRGLETQYF. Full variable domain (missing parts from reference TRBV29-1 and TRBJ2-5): SAVISQKPSRDICQRGTSLTIQCQVDSQVTMMFWYRQQPGQSLTLIATANQGSEATYESGFVIDKFPISRPNLTFSTLTVSNMSPEDSSIYLCSVNSGRGLETQYFGPGTRLLVL.

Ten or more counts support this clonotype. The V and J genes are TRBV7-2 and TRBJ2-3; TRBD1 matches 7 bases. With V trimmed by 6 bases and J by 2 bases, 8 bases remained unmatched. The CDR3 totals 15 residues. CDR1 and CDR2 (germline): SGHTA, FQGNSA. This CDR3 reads CASSTGAIYTDTQYF. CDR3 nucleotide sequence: TGTGCCAGCAGTACAGGGGCTATTTACACAGATACGCAGTATTTT.

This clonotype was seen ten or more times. CDR3 nucleotide sequence: TGCAGTGCTAGAGGAGGCGGCGCCGGGGAGACCCAGTACTTC. Translated, it gives CSARGGGAGETQYF. The rearrangement links TRBV20-1 to TRBJ2-5, with D uncertain. This CDR3 is built from 14 residues. Trimming left V 1 base short and J 5 bases short, with 14 bases between. Germline CDR1 reads DFQATT; CDR2 reads SNEGSKA (reference sequence).

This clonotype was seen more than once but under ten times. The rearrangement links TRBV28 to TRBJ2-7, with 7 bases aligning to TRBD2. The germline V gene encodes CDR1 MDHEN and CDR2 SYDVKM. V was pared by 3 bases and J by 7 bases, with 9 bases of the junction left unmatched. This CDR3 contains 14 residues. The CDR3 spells CASSLRGRTGEQYF. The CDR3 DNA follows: TGTGCCAGCAGTTTGCGCGGGAGAACGGGGGAGCAGTACTTC.

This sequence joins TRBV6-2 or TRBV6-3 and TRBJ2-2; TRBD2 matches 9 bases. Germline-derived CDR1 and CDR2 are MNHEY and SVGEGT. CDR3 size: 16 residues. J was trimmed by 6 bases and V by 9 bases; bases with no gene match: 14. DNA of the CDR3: TGTGCCAGAAGGGCGGGAGGGCATGGAAAGGCCGGGGAGCTGTTTTTT. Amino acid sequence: CARRAGGHGKAGELFF.

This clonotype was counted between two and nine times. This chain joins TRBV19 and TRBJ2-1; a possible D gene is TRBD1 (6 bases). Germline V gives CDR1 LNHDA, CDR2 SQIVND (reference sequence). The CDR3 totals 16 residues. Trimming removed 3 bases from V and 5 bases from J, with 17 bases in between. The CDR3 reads CASSIIPPGHHNEQFF. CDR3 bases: TGTGCCAGTAGTATCATCCCTCCGGGACACCACAATGAGCAGTTCTTC. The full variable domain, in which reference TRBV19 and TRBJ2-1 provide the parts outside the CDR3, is DGGITQSPKYLFRKEGQNVTLSCEQNLNHDAMYWYRQDPGQGLRLIYYSQIVNDFQKGDIAEGYSVSREKKESFPLTVTSAQKNPTAFYLCASSIIPPGHHNEQFFGPGTRLTVL.

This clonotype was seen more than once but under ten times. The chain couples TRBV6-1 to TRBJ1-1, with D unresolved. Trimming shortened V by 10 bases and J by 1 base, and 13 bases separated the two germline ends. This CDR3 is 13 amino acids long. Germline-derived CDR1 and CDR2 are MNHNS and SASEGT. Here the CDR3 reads CATKTGANTEAFF. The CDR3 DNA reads TGTGCCACTAAGACGGGTGCGAACACTGAAGCTTTCTTT.

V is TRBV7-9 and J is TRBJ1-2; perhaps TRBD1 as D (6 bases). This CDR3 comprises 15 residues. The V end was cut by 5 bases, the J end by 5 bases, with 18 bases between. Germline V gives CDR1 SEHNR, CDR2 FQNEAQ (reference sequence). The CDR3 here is CASSPPGQSGYGYTF. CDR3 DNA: TGTGCCAGCAGCCCTCCGGGACAATCTGGATATGGCTACACCTTC.

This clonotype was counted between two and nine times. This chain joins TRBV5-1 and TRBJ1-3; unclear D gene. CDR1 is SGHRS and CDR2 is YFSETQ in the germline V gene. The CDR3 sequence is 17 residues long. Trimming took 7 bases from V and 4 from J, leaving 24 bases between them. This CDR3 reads CASELGASTSGGNTIYF. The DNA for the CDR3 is TGCGCCAGCGAGCTTGGAGCGTCGACCTCGGGGGGAAACACCATATATTTT.

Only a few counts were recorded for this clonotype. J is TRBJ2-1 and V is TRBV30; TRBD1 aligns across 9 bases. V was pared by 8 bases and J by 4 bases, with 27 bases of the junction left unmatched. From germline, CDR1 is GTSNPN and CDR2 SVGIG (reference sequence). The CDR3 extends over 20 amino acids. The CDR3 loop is CATHGGDRETKPGGYNEQFF. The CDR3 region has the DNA TGTGCCACCCACGGCGGGGACAGGGAGACCAAGCCTGGCGGATACAATGAGCAGTTCTTC.

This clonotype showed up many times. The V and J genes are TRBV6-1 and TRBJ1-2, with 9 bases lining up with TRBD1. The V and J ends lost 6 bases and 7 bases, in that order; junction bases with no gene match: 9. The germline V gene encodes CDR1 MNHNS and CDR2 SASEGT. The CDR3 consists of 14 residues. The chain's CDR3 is CASRLRDRAFGYTF. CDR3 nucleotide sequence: TGTGCCAGCAGACTCCGGGACAGGGCGTTTGGCTACACCTTC.

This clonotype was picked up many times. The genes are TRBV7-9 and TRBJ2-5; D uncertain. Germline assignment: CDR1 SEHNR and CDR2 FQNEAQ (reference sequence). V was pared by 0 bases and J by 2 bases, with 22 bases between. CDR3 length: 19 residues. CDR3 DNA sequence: TGTGCCAGCAGCTTAGCGGAACAATGGGCCCGCCGTGGTCAAGAGACCCAGTACTTC. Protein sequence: CASSLAEQWARRGQETQYF.

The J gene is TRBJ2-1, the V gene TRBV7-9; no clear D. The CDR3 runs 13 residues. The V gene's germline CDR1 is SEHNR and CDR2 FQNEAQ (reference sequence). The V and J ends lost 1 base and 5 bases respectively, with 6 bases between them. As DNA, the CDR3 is TGTGCCAGCAGCTTAGTGATGGACAATGAGCAGTTCTTC. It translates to CASSLVMDNEQFF.